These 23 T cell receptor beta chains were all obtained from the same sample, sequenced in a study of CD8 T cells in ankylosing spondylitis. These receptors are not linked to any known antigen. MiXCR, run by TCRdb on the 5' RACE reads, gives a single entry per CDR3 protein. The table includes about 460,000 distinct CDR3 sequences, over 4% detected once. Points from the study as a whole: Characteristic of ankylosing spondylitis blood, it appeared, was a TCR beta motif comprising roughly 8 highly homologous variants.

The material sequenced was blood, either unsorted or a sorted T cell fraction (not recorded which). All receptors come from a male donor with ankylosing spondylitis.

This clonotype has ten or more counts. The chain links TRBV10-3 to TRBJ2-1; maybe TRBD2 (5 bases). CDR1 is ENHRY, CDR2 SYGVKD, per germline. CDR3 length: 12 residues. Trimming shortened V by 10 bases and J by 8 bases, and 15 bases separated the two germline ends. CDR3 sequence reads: CATAGRLDEQFF. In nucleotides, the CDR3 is TGTGCCACGGCGGGTCGGTTGGATGAGCAGTTCTTC.

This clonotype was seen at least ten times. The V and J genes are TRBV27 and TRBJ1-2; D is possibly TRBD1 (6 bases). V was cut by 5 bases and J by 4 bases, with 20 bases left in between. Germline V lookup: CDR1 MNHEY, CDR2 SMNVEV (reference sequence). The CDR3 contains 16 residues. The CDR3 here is CASSLYLGGQLYGYTF. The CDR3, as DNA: TGTGCCAGCAGTCTTTATCTGGGGGGGCAGCTCTATGGCTACACCTTC.

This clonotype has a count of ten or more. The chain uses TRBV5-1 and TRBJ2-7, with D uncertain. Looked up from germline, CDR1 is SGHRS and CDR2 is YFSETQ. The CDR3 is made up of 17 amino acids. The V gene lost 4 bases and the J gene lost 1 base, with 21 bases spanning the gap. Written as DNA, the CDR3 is TGCGCCAGCAGCCACGGAACTGTAGGTACATGGTCCTACGAGCAGTACTTC. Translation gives CASSHGTVGTWSYEQYF.

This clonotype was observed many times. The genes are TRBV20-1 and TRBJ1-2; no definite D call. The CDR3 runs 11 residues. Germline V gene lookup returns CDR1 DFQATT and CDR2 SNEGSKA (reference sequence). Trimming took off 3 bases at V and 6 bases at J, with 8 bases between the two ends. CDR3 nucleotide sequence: TGCAGTGCTAGTTTTGAGGATGGCTACACCTTC. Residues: CSASFEDGYTF.

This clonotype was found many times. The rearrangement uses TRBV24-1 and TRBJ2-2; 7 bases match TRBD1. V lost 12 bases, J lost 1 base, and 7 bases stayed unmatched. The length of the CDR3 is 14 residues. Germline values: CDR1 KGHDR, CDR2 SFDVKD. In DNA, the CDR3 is TGTGCCTCACAGGGGATGGAGAACACCGGGGAGCTGTTTTTT. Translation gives CASQGMENTGELFF.

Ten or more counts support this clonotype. CDR3 DNA sequence: TGTGCCAGCAGTGAATTTTCAGGGATGAATGCCGGGGAGCTGTTTTTT. Its translation: CASSEFSGMNAGELFF. The chain combines TRBV25-1 with TRBJ2-2, with D perhaps matching TRBD1 (5 bases). V gave up 1 base and J gave up 6 bases, with 15 bases separating them. Germline lookup yields CDR1 MGHDK and CDR2 SYGVNS. There are 16 residues in the CDR3.

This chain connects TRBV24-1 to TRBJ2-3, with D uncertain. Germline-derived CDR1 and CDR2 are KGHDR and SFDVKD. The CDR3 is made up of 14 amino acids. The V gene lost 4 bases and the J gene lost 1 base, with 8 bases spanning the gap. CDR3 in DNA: TGTGCCACCAGTGACCCTGACCGCACAGATACGCAGTATTTT. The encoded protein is CATSDPDRTDTQYF.

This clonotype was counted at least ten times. The CDR3 loop reads CASSPQLSYNEQFF. CDR3 sequence (DNA): TGTGCCAGCAGCCCACAACTCAGCTACAATGAGCAGTTCTTC. The chain carries TRBV7-2 and TRBJ2-1; D not certain. CDR1 is SGHTA and CDR2 is FQGNSA in the germline V gene. This CDR3 comprises 14 residues. V was shortened by 5 bases and J by 3 bases, with 11 bases between the two germline ends.

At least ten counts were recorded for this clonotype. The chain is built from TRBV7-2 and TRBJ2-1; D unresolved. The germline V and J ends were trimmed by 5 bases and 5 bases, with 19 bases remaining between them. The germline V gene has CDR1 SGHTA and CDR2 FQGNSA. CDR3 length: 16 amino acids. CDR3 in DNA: TGTGCCAGCAGCGGCTACTACCGCCGTACTGACAATGAGCAGTTCTTC. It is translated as CASSGYYRRTDNEQFF.

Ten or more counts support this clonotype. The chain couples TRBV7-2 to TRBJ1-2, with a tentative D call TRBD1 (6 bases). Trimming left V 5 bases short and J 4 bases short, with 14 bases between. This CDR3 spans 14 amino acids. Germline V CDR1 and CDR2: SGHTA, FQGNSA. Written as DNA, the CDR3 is TGTGCCAGCAGCCCCTCCCGGGACACCTATGGCTACACCTTC. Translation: CASSPSRDTYGYTF.

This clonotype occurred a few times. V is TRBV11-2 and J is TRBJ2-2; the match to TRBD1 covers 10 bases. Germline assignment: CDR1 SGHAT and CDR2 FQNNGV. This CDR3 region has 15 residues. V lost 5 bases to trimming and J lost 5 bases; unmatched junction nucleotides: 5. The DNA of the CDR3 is TGTGCCAGCAGCGCCGGGACAGGGGAAACCGGGGAGCTGTTTTTT. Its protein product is CASSAGTGETGELFF.

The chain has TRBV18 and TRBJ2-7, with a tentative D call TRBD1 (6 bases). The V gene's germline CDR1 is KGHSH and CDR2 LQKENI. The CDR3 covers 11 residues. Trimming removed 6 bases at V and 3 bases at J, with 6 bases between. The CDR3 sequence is CASSTGYEQYF. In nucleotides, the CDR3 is TGTGCCAGCTCGACAGGCTACGAGCAGTACTTC. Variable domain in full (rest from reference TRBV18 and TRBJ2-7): NAGVMQNPRHLVRRRGQEARLRCSPMKGHSHVYWYRQLPEEGLKFMVYLQKENIIDESGMPKERFSAEFPKEGPSILRIQQVVRGDSAAYFCASSTGYEQYFGPGTRLTVT.

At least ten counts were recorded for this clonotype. Written as DNA, the CDR3 is TGTGCCAGCAGCTTGGGGGCCACGGGAGAGACCCAGTACTTC. Residues: CASSLGATGETQYF. This chain uses TRBV5-5 with TRBJ2-5; D call uncertain. The ends were cut back, 0 bases at V and 4 bases at J, with 10 bases in the middle. CDR1 and CDR2 (germline): SGHKS, YYEKEE (reference sequence). CDR3 length: 14 amino acids.

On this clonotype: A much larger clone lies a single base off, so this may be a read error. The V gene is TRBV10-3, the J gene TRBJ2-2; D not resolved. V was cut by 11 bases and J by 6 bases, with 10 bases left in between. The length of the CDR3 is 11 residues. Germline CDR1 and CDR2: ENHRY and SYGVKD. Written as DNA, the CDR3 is TGTGCCGCCCAGAAGGCCGGGGAGCTGTTTTTT. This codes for CAAQKAGELFF.

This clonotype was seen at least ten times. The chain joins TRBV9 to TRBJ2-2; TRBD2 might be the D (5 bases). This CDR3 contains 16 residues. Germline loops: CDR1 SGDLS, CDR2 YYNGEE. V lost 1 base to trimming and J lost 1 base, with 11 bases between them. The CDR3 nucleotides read TGTGCCAGCAGCGTATCGGTGGGAGAGAACACCGGGGAGCTGTTTTTT. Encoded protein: CASSVSVGENTGELFF.

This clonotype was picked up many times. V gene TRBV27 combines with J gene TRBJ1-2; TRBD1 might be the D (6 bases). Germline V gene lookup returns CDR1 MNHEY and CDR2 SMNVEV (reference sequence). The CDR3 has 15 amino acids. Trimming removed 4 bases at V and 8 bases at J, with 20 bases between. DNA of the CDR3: TGTGCCAGCAGTTCTTATTACAGGGATGCGAAAGGCTACACCTTC. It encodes CASSSYYRDAKGYTF.

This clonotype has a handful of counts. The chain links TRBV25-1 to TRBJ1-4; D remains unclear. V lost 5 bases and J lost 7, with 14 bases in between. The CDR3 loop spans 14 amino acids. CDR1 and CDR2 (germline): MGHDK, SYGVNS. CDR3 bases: TGTGCCAGCAGTAACCACCGTCCGAGTGAAAAACTGTTTTTT. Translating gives CASSNHRPSEKLFF.

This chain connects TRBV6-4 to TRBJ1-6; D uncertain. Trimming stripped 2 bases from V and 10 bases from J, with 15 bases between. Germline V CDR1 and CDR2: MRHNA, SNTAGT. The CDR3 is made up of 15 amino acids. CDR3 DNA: TGTGCCAGCAGTGACACAAACCCAGGAGAATCACCCCTCCACTTT. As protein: CASSDTNPGESPLHF.

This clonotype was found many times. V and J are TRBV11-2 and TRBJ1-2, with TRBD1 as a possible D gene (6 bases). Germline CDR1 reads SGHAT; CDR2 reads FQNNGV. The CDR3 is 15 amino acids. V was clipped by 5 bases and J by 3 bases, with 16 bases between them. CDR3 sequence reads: CASSPAPGADYGYTF. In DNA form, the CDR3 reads TGTGCCAGCAGCCCCGCCCCAGGGGCGGACTATGGCTACACCTTC. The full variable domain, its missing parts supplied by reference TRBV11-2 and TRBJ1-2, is EAGVAQSPRYKIIEKRQSVAFWCNPISGHATLYWYQQILGQGPKLLIQFQNNGVVDDSQLPKDRFSAERLKGVDSTLKIQPAKLEDSAVYLCASSPAPGADYGYTFGSGTRLTVV.

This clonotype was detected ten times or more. The CDR3: CSAASWSSTDTQYF. The CDR3 nucleotides are TGCAGTGCTGCGTCCTGGTCTAGCACAGATACGCAGTATTTT. The chain recombines TRBV20-1 with TRBJ2-3, with D unresolved. V shed 5 bases and J shed 0 bases, with 12 bases lying between them. This CDR3 is 14 amino acids long. In germline, CDR1 is DFQATT, CDR2 SNEGSKA (reference sequence).

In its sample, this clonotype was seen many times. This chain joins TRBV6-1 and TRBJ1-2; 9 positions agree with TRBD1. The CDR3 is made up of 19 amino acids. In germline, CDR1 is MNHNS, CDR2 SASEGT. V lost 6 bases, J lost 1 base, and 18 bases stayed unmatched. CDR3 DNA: TGTGCCAGCAGAGCACTTATTGGACCAAGACAGGGGGTTAACTATGGCTACACCTTC. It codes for CASRALIGPRQGVNYGYTF.

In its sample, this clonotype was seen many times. In nucleotides, the CDR3 is TGTGCCAGCAGTTACTCGAGTGGGGGGCCCTACAATGAGCAGTTCTTC. Amino acids: CASSYSSGGPYNEQFF. The rearrangement joins TRBV6-5 to TRBJ2-1, with D possibly called TRBD1 or TRBD2 (6 bases each). Germline loops: CDR1 MNHEY, CDR2 SVGAGI. V shed 0 bases and J shed 2 bases, with 11 bases lying between them. The length of the CDR3 is 16 residues.

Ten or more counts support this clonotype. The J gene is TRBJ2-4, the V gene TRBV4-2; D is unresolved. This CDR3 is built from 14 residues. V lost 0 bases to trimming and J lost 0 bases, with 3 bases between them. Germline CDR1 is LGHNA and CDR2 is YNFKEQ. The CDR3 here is CASSQEVAKNIQYF. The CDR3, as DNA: TGTGCCAGCAGCCAAGAGGTAGCCAAAAACATTCAGTACTTC.